One sample yielded the 23 T cell receptor beta chains listed below, sequenced in a study of Graves' ophthalmopathy and Graves' hyperthyroidism. The authors amplified TCR beta CDR3 regions, and they did so from RNA transcripts for repertoire sequencing. Second-round multiplex PCR came after a first-round RT-PCR that employed HTBI primers. TCRdb processed the multiplex PCR reads anew with MiXCR; each CDR3 protein has one entry. The sample lists over 650,000 distinct CDR3 sequences; about two fifths were seen once. The specimen was peripheral blood. These receptors all stem from an adult man with Graves' ophthalmopathy.

This clonotype came up many times. This chain connects TRBV15 to TRBJ1-1; D call uncertain. The V gene lost 2 bases and the J gene lost 7 bases, with 8 bases spanning the gap. The CDR3 consists of 12 residues. The germline gives CDR1 LNHNV, CDR2 YYDKDF (reference sequence). CDR3 coding DNA: TGTGCCACCAGCAGATTGTCGGGTGAAGCTTTCTTT. This translates into CATSRLSGEAFF.

Concerning this clonotype itself: Sequence at one end of the junction differs from germline and may be a read error. This rearrangement joins TRBV10-3 to TRBJ2-7; either TRBD1 or TRBD2 may fit D (5 bases each). Germline CDR1 and CDR2: ENHRY and SYGVKD. This CDR3 has 17 residues. CDR3 coding DNA: TGTGCCAGCAGTTTATCTGTGGGGGTGTTGGGGCCGGTCGAGCAGTACTTC. It specifies CASSLSVGVLGPVEQYF.

This chain connects TRBV7-9 to TRBJ1-4; D gene unclear. This CDR3 is 16 amino acids long. The V end was cut by 6 bases, the J end by 5 bases, with 19 bases between. Per the germline V gene, CDR1 is SEHNR and CDR2 is FQNEAQ (reference sequence). The CDR3 DNA reads as TGTGCCAGCAGGTATGGCACTTCAGGAGTGAATGAAAAACTGTTTTTT. Translated, it gives CASRYGTSGVNEKLFF.

About this clonotype: A read error may explain this, as a much larger clone is one base away. V usage is TRBV10-3 and J usage is TRBJ2-7; D gene unclear. V dropped 2 bases and J dropped 4 bases, with 6 bases sitting between them. Per the germline V gene, CDR1 is ENHRY and CDR2 is SYGVKD. The CDR3 is 12 residues long. CDR3 bases: TGTGCCATCAGTGAGGGTGTATACGAGCAGTACTTC. Protein product: CAISEGVYEQYF.

The sample holds many counts of this clonotype. This sequence joins TRBV9 and TRBJ2-5, with 10 bases lining up with TRBD2. Germline V gene sequence: CDR1 SGDLS, CDR2 YYNGEE. This CDR3 contains 18 residues. V shed 0 bases, J shed 5 bases, and the junction held 13 bases outside the gene matches. The CDR3 is CASSVVASETSGLETQYF. CDR3 coding DNA: TGTGCCAGCAGCGTAGTGGCGTCGGAGACTAGCGGGCTCGAGACCCAGTACTTC.

This sequence joins TRBV6-4 and TRBJ1-2, with a weak D call TRBD1 (6 bases). V lost 1 base, J lost 11 bases, and 17 bases lay in between. Germline V CDR1 and CDR2: MRHNA, SNTAGT. This CDR3 is 14 amino acids long. In DNA form, the CDR3 reads TGTGCCAGCAGTGACTTGAGGACAGACAGGTTTTACACCTTC. Translating it yields CASSDLRTDRFYTF.

This clonotype was recorded at least ten times. The chain joins TRBV9 to TRBJ1-6; D is undetermined. Germline V gene data show CDR1 as SGDLS and CDR2 as YYNGEE. CDR3 length: 15 residues. The V gene lost 0 bases and the J gene lost 7 bases, with 11 bases spanning the gap. CDR3 protein: CASSVGGDRNSPLHF. CDR3 sequence (DNA): TGTGCCAGCAGCGTAGGCGGAGACCGGAATTCACCCCTCCACTTT.

Note on this clonotype: A much larger clone sits a single nucleotide away, making a read error possible. V is TRBV24-1 and J is TRBJ2-5; D remains ambiguous. Germline loops: CDR1 KGHDR, CDR2 SFDVKD. The V gene lost 4 bases and the J gene lost 4 bases, with 9 bases spanning the gap. The CDR3 runs 13 residues. The CDR3 DNA reads TGTGCCACCAGTGACTGGAGTAGAGAGACCCAGTACTTC. Its translation is CATSDWSRETQYF.

Many counts were recorded for this clonotype. The chain joins TRBV2 to TRBJ2-7; 7 bases are a match to TRBD1. CDR1 is SNHLY and CDR2 is FYNNEI in the germline V gene. CDR3 length: 13 amino acids. With V trimmed by 6 bases and J by 5 bases, 7 bases remained unmatched. CDR3 sequence reads: CASRVTGSNEQYF. The CDR3 nucleotides read TGTGCCAGCAGGGTGACAGGGTCGAACGAGCAGTACTTC.

This clonotype was counted at least ten times. V is TRBV29-1 and J is TRBJ2-7; 7 positions match TRBD2. CDR1 is SQVTM and CDR2 is ANQGSEA in the germline V gene. V gave up 1 base and J gave up 4 bases; unmatched junction bases: 10. This CDR3 has 15 amino acids. The CDR3 sequence: CSVEGWGGRLYEQYF. CDR3 nucleotide sequence: TGCAGCGTTGAAGGGTGGGGCGGGAGACTTTACGAGCAGTACTTC.

The count of this clonotype is one. The CDR3 reads CASSPRQKNTEAFF. In DNA, the CDR3 is TGTGCCAGCTCACCACGACAGAAAAACACTGAAGCTTTCTTT. This sequence joins TRBV7-8 and TRBJ1-1, with D perhaps TRBD1 (5 bases). Trimming pared 8 bases from V and 2 bases from J, leaving 15 bases between. Germline CDR1 SGHVS, CDR2 FQNEAQ. The CDR3 is 14 amino acids.

This clonotype was seen at least ten times. This chain joins TRBV9 and TRBJ2-5; D tentatively fits TRBD1 or TRBD2 (5 bases each). V was trimmed by 4 bases and J by 1 base, leaving 14 bases between them. The CDR3 extends over 15 amino acids. Germline V gene lookup returns CDR1 SGDLS and CDR2 YYNGEE. CDR3 bases: TGTGCCAGCAGCAGAGGGTCAGGGCTCCAAGAGACCCAGTACTTC. Translation gives CASSRGSGLQETQYF.

V and J are TRBV7-2 and TRBJ2-5; 12 bases map to TRBD2. This CDR3 has 18 residues. The V and J ends lost 6 bases and 5 bases, in that order; junction bases with no gene match: 16. Per the germline V gene, CDR1 is SGHTA and CDR2 is FQGNSA. DNA for the CDR3: TGTGCCAGCAGTTTATCGACCCTAGCGGGGGGGCGAGCGGAGACCCAGTACTTC. Amino acids: CASSLSTLAGGRAETQYF.

This clonotype appeared a few times. Germline is not matched at one junction end, which may reflect a read error. The chain joins TRBV15 to TRBJ2-5; D might be TRBD2 (6 bases). Germline V gene sequence: CDR1 LNHNV, CDR2 YYDKDF (reference sequence). The CDR3 runs to 14 residues. The CDR3 region has the DNA TGTGCCAGCAGCCCCCTCCCCCGGGGGGAGACCCAGTACTTC. It is translated as CASSPLPRGETQYF.

The chain joins TRBV12-5 to TRBJ1-2; 10 bases map to TRBD1. With V trimmed by 9 bases and J by 3 bases, 10 bases remained unmatched. This CDR3 is 15 amino acids long. Germline-derived CDR1 and CDR2 are LGHNT and FRNRAP. The CDR3 spells CASGKGGQGYYGYTF. CDR3 coding DNA: TGTGCTAGCGGGAAAGGGGGACAGGGGTACTATGGCTACACCTTC.

This clonotype was recorded only once. This chain connects TRBV6-1 to TRBJ2-7; D may match TRBD1 or TRBD2 (5 bases each). The germline V gene encodes CDR1 MNHNS and CDR2 SASEGT. Trimming removed 8 bases from V and 7 bases from J, with 21 bases in between. The CDR3 totals 14 residues. CDR3 protein: CASATGTYVWEQYF. In nucleotides, the CDR3 is TGTGCCAGCGCAACCGGGACCTACGTTTGGGAGCAGTACTTC.

This clonotype was seen ten or more times. The chain joins TRBV2 to TRBJ1-1; tentative D call: TRBD1 (6 bases). CDR1 and CDR2 (germline): SNHLY, FYNNEI. The ends were cut back, 7 bases at V and 7 bases at J, with 19 bases in the middle. CDR3 size: 14 residues. The CDR3 DNA reads as TGTGCCAGCAAGGGGGGGTTAAGGGAATATGAAGCTTTCTTT. It specifies CASKGGLREYEAFF.

This chain links TRBV10-3 with TRBJ1-1, with 9 bases that match TRBD1. J gave up 5 bases and V 10 bases, and 11 bases lay outside the gene matches. Germline values: CDR1 ENHRY, CDR2 SYGVKD. CDR3 size: 14 residues. The CDR3 loop reads CASSHGQGITEAFF. As DNA, the CDR3 is TGTGCCAGCAGCCACGGACAGGGGATAACTGAAGCTTTCTTT.

This clonotype was seen repeatedly, ten times or more. The chain employs TRBV7-3 and TRBJ2-5; 7 bases match TRBD2. The length of the CDR3 is 15 residues. Germline values: CDR1 SGHTA, CDR2 FQGTGA. Losses at the gene ends were 0 bases for V and 3 bases for J; bases not matched to a gene: 4. The CDR3 region has the DNA TGTGCCAGCAGCTTAACCCCCAGCGGGAAAGAGACCCAGTACTTC. Translating gives CASSLTPSGKETQYF.

This clonotype was found a few times. J is TRBJ2-7 and V is TRBV6-5; D is ambiguous. Trimming left V 6 bases short and J 0 bases short, with 9 bases between. This CDR3 is built from 13 residues. Germline V CDR1 and CDR2: MNHEY, SVGAGI. CDR3 sequence (DNA): TGTGCCAGCAGCCCAGACCACTCCTACGAGCAGTACTTC. Translation: CASSPDHSYEQYF.

The V gene is TRBV24-1, the J gene TRBJ2-5; TRBD1 matches 8 bases. This CDR3 spans 12 amino acids. The germline V gene has CDR1 KGHDR and CDR2 SFDVKD. V lost 4 bases, J lost 9 bases, and 3 bases stayed unmatched. The DNA of the CDR3 is TGTGCCACCAGTGACAGGGGGCCGCCCCAGTACTTC. Its protein product is CATSDRGPPQYF.

Many counts were recorded for this clonotype. The rearrangement links TRBV29-1 to TRBJ2-7; 7 positions match TRBD1. Germline V gene sequence: CDR1 SQVTM, CDR2 ANQGSEA. Trimming cost V 6 bases and J 4 bases; bases outside gene matches: 6. The CDR3 extends over 12 amino acids. The CDR3 loop reads CSVKGALYEQYF. The CDR3 DNA follows: TGCAGCGTGAAGGGGGCTCTTTACGAGCAGTACTTC.

This clonotype was seen more than once but under ten times. A junction boundary mismatches the germline segment, possibly from a read error. The rearrangement uses TRBV19 and TRBJ1-4; D is possibly TRBD1 (5 bases). This CDR3 spans 14 amino acids. CDR1 and CDR2 (germline): LNHDA, SQIVND (reference sequence). CDR3 protein: CTSSDSPTNEKLFF. The CDR3 bases are TGTACCAGTAGCGACAGCCCAACTAATGAAAAACTGTTTTTT. Full variable domain (outside the CDR3, taken from reference TRBV19 and TRBJ1-4): DGGITQSPKYLFRKEGQNVTLSCEQNLNHDAMYWYRQDPGQGLRLIYYSQIVNDFQKGDIAEGYSVSREKKESFPLTVTSAQKNPTAFYLCTSSDSPTNEKLFFGSGTQLSVL.